This T cell receptor (beta chain) was found in a study of glioma-infiltrating T cells. This clonotype was seen ten or more times. Its specificity is not known. Regarding the study as a whole: Above-expected tissue-blood divergence occurred in all gliomas, most in low-grade ones. Very few CDR3 sequences were shared between tissue and blood.

Amplification of TCR alpha and beta CDR3 regions from RNA used iRepertoire nested multiplex PCR. Input was roughly 85-450 ng of tissue mRNA or PBMC total RNA. From the multiplex PCR reads, TCRdb called clonotypes with MiXCR, one entry per CDR3 protein. Of roughly 40,000 distinct CDR3 sequences in the sample, under 25% were seen once. Per the germline V gene, CDR1 is ENHRY and CDR2 is SYGVKD. The CDR3 contains 16 residues. J was trimmed by 1 base and V by 5 bases; bases with no gene match: 7. The sequence was obtained from a human donor with low-grade glioma or glioblastoma, undergoing nonglioma brain surgery, or in good health (not recorded which). The V and J genes are TRBV10-3 and TRBJ2-7; 11 nucleotides align to TRBD2. The sequenced sample consisted of glioma tissue, nonneoplastic brain tissue, or PBMCs (not recorded which). The CDR3 DNA reads as TGTGCCATCAGTTACTCTAGCGGGGGGTATTCCTACGAGCAGTACTTC. Protein sequence: CAISYSSGGYSYEQYF.